This T cell receptor beta chain was documented in a study of blood T cell repertoires in COVID-19. On the study more broadly: PBMCs, B-cell-depleted T cells, or T cells were the source of the cDNA or gDNA that made up the material.

Germline CDR1 reads ENHRY; CDR2 reads SYGVKD. The CDR3 runs 13 residues. V was pared by 3 bases and J by 6 bases, with 8 bases between. Only in-frame clones appear in the TCRdb table, and some are missing; sequencing was by immunoSEQ multiplex PCR. The profile shows about 200,000 clones, approximately 80% of them singletons. The V and J genes are TRBV10-3 and TRBJ2-2; possible D gene TRBD1, 5 bases. This TCR came from a man aged 55 to 69 with COVID-19, enrolled during active disease. Sequences were obtained from peripheral blood. DNA of the CDR3: TGTGCCATCAGTGAAAGGGGTCCCGGGGAGCTGTTTTTT. Its translation: CAISERGPGELFF.